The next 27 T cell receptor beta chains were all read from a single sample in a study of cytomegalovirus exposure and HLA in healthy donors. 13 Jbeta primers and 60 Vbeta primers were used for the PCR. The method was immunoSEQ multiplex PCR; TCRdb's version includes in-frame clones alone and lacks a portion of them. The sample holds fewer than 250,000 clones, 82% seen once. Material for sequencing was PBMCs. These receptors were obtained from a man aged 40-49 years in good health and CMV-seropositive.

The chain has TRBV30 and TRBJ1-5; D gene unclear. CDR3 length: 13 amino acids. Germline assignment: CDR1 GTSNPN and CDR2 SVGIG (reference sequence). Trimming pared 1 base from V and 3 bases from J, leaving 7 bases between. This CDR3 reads CAWSEQFNQPQHF. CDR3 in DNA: TGTGCCTGGAGTGAACAGTTCAATCAGCCCCAGCATTTT.

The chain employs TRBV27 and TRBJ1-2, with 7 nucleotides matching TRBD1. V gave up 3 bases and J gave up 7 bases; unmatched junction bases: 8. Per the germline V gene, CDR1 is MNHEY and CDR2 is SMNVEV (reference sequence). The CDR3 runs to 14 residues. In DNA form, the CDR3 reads TGTGCCAGCAGTTTTGAGGGGGCAGAGTTTGGCTACACCTTC. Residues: CASSFEGAEFGYTF.

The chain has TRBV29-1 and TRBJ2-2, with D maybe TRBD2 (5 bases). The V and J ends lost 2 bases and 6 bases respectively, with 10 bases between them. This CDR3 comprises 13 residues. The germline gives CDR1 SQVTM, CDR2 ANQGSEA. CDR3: CSVERETPGELFF. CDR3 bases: TGCAGCGTTGAAAGGGAGACCCCCGGGGAGCTGTTTTTT.

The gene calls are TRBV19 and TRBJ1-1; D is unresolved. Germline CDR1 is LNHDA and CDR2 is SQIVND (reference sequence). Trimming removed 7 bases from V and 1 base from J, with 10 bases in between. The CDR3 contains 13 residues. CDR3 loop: CASIRKRNTEAFF. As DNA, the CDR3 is TGTGCCAGTATCAGGAAACGGAACACTGAAGCTTTCTTT.

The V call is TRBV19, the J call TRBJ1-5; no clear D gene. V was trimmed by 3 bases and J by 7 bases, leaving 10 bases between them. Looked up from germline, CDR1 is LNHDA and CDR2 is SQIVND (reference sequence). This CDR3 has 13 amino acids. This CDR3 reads CASSIEVWQPQHF. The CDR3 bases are TGTGCCAGTAGTATCGAGGTTTGGCAGCCCCAGCATTTT.

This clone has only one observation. The CDR3 spells CAISEGTGNYGYTF. Here the CDR3 DNA reads TGTGCCATCAGTGAGGGGACAGGCAACTATGGCTACACCTTC. This rearrangement joins TRBV10-3 to TRBJ1-2; TRBD1 agrees at 8 bases. Germline V gene lookup returns CDR1 ENHRY and CDR2 SYGVKD. Trimming took 2 bases from V and 2 from J; bases not matched to a gene: 1. The CDR3 has 14 amino acids.

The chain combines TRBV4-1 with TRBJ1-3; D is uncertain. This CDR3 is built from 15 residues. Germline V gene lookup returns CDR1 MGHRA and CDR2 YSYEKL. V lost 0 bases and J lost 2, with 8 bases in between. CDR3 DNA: TGCGCCAGCAGCCAAGATAGCAGTCCTGGAAACACCATATATTTT. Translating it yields CASSQDSSPGNTIYF.

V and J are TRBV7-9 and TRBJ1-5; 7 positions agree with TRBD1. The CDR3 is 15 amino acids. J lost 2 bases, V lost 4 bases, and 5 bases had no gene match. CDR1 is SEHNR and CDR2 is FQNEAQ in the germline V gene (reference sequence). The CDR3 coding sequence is TGTGCCAGCAGCTACGACAGGGCTGGCAATCAGCCCCAGCATTTT. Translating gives CASSYDRAGNQPQHF. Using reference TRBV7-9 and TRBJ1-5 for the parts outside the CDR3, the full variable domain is DTGVSQNPRHKITKRGQNVTFRCDPISEHNRLYWYRQTLGQGPEFLTYFQNEAQLEKSRLLSDRFSAERPKGSFSTLEIQRTEQGDSAMYLCASSYDRAGNQPQHFGDGTRLSIL.

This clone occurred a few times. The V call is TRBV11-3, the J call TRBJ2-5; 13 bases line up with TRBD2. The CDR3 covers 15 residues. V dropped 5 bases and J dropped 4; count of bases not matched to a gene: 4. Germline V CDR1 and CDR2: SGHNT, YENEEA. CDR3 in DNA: TGTGCCAGCAGCACGACTAGCGGGAGGCTAGAGACCCAGTACTTC. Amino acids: CASSTTSGRLETQYF.

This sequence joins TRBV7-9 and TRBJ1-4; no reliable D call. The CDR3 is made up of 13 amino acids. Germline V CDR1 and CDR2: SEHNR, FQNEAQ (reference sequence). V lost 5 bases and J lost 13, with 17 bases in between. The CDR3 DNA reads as TGTGCCAGCAGCAACATTGGCGAGGGCGGACTGTTTTTT. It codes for CASSNIGEGGLFF. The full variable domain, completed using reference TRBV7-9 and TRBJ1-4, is DTGVSQNPRHKITKRGQNVTFRCDPISEHNRLYWYRQTLGQGPEFLTYFQNEAQLEKSRLLSDRFSAERPKGSFSTLEIQRTEQGDSAMYLCASSNIGEGGLFFGSGTQLSVL.

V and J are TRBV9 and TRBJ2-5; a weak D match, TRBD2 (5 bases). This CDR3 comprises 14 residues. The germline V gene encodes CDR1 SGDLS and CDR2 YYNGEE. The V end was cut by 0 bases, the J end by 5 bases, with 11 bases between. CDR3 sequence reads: CASSVEGRVETQYF. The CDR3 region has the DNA TGTGCCAGCAGCGTAGAAGGGCGGGTGGAGACCCAGTACTTC.

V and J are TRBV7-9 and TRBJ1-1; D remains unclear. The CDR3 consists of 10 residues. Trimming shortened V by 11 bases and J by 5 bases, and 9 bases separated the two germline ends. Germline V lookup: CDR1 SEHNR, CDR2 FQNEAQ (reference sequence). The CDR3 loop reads CAGSGTEAFF. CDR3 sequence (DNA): TGTGCCGGATCGGGTACTGAAGCTTTCTTT.

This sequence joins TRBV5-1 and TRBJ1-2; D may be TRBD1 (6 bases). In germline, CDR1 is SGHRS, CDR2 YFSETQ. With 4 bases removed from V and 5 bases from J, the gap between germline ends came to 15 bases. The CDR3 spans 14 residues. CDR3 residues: CASSTGQIPYGYTF. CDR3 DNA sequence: TGCGCCAGCAGCACCGGACAGATTCCGTATGGCTACACCTTC.

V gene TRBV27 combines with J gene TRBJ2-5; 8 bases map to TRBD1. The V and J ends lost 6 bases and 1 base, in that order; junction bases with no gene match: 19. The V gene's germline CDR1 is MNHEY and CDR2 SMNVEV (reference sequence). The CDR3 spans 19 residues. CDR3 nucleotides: TGTGCCAGCAGACATTCCTATTTTGAAACCGGGACAGGCCAAGAGACCCAGTACTTC. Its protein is CASRHSYFETGTGQETQYF.

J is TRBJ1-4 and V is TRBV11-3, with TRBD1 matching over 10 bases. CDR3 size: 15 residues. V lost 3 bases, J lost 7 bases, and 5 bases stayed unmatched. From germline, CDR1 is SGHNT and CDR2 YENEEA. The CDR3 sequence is CASSFSGTGAEKLFF. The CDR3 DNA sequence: TGTGCCAGCAGCTTCTCCGGGACAGGGGCTGAAAAACTGTTTTTT.

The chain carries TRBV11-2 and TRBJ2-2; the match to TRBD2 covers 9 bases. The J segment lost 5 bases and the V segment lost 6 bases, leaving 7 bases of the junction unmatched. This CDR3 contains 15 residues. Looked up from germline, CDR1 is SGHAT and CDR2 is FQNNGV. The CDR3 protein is CASSFSGRQTGELFF. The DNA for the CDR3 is TGTGCCAGCAGTTTTAGCGGGAGACAAACCGGGGAGCTGTTTTTT. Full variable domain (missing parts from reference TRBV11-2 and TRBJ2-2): EAGVAQSPRYKIIEKRQSVAFWCNPISGHATLYWYQQILGQGPKLLIQFQNNGVVDDSQLPKDRFSAERLKGVDSTLKIQPAKLEDSAVYLCASSFSGRQTGELFFGEGSRLTVL.

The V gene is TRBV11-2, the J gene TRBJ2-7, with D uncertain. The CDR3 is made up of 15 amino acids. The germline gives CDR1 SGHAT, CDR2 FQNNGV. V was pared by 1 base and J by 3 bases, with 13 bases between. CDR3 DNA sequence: TGTGCCAGCAGCTTAGCGGCCGACGAATACTACGAGCAGTACGTC. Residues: CASSLAADEYYEQYV.

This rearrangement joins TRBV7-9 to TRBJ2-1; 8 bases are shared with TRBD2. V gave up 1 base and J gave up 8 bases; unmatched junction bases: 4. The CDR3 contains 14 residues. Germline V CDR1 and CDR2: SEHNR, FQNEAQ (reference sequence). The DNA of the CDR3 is TGTGCCAGCAGCTTAGGTGCGGGGGGCGATGAGCAGTTCTTC. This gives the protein CASSLGAGGDEQFF.

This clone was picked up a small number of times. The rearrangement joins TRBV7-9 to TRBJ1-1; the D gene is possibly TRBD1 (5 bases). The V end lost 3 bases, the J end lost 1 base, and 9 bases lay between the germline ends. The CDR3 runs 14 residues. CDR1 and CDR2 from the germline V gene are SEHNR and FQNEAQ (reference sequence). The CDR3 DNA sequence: TGTGCCAGCAGCTTGGAGGGGTGGAACACTGAAGCTTTCTTT. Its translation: CASSLEGWNTEAFF.

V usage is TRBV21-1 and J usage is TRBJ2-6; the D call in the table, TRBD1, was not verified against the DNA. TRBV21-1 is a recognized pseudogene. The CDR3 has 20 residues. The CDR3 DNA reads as TGTGCCAGCAGCAAAGTCCGCTGGACAGGGGCTATCTCTGGGGCCAACGTCCTGACTTTC. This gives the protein CASSKVRWTGAISGANVLTF.

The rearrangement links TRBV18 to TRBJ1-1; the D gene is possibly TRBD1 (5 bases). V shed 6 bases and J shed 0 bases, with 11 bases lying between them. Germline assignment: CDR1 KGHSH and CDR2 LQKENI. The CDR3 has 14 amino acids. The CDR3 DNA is TGTGCCAGCTCCTACGGACAAGTGAACACTGAAGCTTTCTTT. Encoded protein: CASSYGQVNTEAFF.

DNA for the CDR3: TGTGCCAGCAGCCGCGTGGGACAGGGGAGCAATGAGCAGTTCTTC. This sequence encodes CASSRVGQGSNEQFF. The chain joins TRBV7-8 to TRBJ2-1; 10 positions match TRBD1. The V segment lost 5 bases and the J segment 6 bases; nucleotides outside the gene matches: 7. Germline V gene sequence: CDR1 SGHVS, CDR2 FQNEAQ. This CDR3 has 15 residues.

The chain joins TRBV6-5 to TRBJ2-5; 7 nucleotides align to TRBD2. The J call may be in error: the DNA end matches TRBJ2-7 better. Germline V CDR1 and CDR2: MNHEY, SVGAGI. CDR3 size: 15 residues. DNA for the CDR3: TGTGCCAGCAGTTACCGGGGGGACGGGTTCTACGAGCAGTACTTC. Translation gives CASSYRGDGFYEQYF.

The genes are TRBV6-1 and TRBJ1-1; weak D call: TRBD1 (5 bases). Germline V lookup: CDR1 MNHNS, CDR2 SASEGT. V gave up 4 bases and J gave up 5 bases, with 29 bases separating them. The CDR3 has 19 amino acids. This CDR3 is CASSAPANAVGRGGTEAFF. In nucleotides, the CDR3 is TGTGCCAGCAGTGCCCCAGCAAACGCGGTGGGGCGCGGTGGGACTGAAGCTTTCTTT.

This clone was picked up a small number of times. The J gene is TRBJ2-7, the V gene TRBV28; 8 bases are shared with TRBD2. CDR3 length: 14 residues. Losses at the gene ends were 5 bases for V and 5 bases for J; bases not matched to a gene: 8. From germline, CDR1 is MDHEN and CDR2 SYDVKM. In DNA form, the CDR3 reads TGTGCCAGCAGTACTCCGGGACTAGTAAACGAGCAGTACTTC. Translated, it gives CASSTPGLVNEQYF. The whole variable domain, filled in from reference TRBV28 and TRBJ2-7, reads DVKVTQSSRYLVKRTGEKVFLECVQDMDHENMFWYRQDPGLGLRLIYFSYDVKMKEKGDIPEGYSVSREKKERFSLILESASTNQTSMYLCASSTPGLVNEQYFGPGTRLTVT.

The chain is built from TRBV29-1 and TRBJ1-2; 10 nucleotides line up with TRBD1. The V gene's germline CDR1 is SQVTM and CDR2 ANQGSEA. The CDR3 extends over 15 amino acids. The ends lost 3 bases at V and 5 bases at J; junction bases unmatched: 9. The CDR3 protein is CSVDLPGQGRYGYTF. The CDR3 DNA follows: TGCAGCGTTGACCTTCCGGGACAGGGGAGATATGGCTACACCTTC.

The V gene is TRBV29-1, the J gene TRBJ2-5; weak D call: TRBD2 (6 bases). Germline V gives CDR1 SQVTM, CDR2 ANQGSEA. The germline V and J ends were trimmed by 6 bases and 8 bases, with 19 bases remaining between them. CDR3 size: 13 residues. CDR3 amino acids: CSVSLGGESTQYF. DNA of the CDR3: TGCAGCGTCTCCTTGGGGGGAGAGTCAACCCAGTACTTC.